This T cell receptor beta chain was identified in a study of technical replicates of blood from a handful of donors. By share of the sample, this clone is medium-sized. The protocol was immunoSEQ multiplex PCR, while the TCRdb copy is restricted to in-frame clones and leaves out a portion. The data show tens of thousands of clones, with roughly 92% seen just once and roughly 0.33% held by the top ten. The origin of this receptor is a human donor in good health. The sequenced sample consisted of T cells isolated from PBMCs.

CDR3 region: CSVSDRGYGYTF. The CDR3 bases are TGCAGCGTTTCGGACAGGGGCTATGGCTACACCTTC. The chain employs TRBV29-1 and TRBJ1-2; 9 bases line up with TRBD1. The CDR3 contains 12 residues. From germline, CDR1 is SQVTM and CDR2 ANQGSEA. Trimming took 5 bases from V and 4 from J; bases not matched to a gene: 2.